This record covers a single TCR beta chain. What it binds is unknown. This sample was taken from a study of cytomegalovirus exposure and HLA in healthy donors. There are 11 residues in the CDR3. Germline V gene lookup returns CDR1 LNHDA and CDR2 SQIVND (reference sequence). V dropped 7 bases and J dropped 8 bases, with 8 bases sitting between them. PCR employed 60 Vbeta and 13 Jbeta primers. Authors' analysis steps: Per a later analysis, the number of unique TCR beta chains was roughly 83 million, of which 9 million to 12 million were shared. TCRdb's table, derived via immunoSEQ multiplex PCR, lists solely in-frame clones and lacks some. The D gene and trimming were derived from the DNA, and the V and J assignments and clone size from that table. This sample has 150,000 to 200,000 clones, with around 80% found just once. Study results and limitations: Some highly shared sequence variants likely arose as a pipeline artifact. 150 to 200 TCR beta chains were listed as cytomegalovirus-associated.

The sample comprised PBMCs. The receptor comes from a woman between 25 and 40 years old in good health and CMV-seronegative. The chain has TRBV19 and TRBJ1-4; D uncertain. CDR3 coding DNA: TGTGCCAGTACCACCCGGGAAAAACTGTTTTTT. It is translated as CASTTREKLFF.